Sequencing of this T cell receptor beta chain was carried out in a study of T cell responses to AZD1222 COVID-19 vaccine. Study-level findings and limits: It should be noted that donors were predominantly white British and more often female, and clonal diversity was possibly underestimated.

Concerning this clone: The antigen remains unidentified.

Sequenced by immunoSEQ multiplex PCR; TCRdb stores in-frame clones only, minus some. The sample yields under 150,000 clones, 70% to 90% seen once. CDR1 and CDR2 (germline): SGHRS, YFSETQ. The CDR3 totals 15 residues. Trimming removed 0 bases at V and 0 bases at J, with 6 bases between. The specimen comprised peripheral blood, sampled on day 0 of AZD1222 vaccination. This clonotype originated in an adult in good health. This chain connects TRBV5-1 to TRBJ2-2, with D unclear. The CDR3 DNA sequence: TGCGCCAGCAGCTTGGATCAACCGAACACCGGGGAGCTGTTTTTT. As protein: CASSLDQPNTGELFF.